Each of the 29 T cell receptor beta chains below was sequenced from the same sample in a study of control samples from healthy donors and cancer patients. Only in-frame clones appear in the TCRdb table, and some are missing; sequencing was by immunoSEQ multiplex PCR. The sample includes about 140,000 clones, more than 80% seen only once; the top ten take approximately 7.2%. The material sequenced was blood. All receptors derive from a man between 18 and 35 years old in good health.

This chain connects TRBV18 to TRBJ2-1, with 7 bases fitting TRBD1. Trimming at V came to 3 bases and at J to 7 bases, leaving 9 bases not matched to a gene. Germline values: CDR1 KGHSH, CDR2 LQKENI. The CDR3 is 15 residues long. In DNA form, the CDR3 reads TGTGCCAGCTCACCTGGACAGGCTGGGGGTAATGAGCAGTTCTTC. Translated: CASSPGQAGGNEQFF.

This chain joins TRBV5-4 and TRBJ2-7; 10 nucleotides line up with TRBD1. J was trimmed by 7 bases and V by 3 bases; bases with no gene match: 10. The CDR3 contains 15 residues. Germline values: CDR1 SGHNT, CDR2 YYREEE (reference sequence). CDR3 DNA: TGTGCCAGCAGCTCGCCGGGACAGGGGTGGGAAGAGCAGTACTTC. Translated: CASSSPGQGWEEQYF. Drawing the rest from reference TRBV5-4 and TRBJ2-7, the complete variable domain is ETGVTQSPTHLIKTRGQQVTLRCSSQSGHNTVSWYQQALGQGPQFIFQYYREEENGRGNFPPRFSGLQFPNYSSELNVNALELDDSALYLCASSSPGQGWEEQYFGPGTRLTVT.

This clone has only a few counts. The rearrangement joins TRBV7-9 to TRBJ2-7; D may be TRBD2 (5 bases). Germline CDR1 and CDR2: SEHNR and FQNEAQ (reference sequence). Trimming shortened V by 5 bases and J by 4 bases, and 9 bases separated the two germline ends. The CDR3 length is 12 residues. CDR3 in amino acids: CASSPRGYEQYF. In DNA form, the CDR3 reads TGTGCCAGCAGCCCTCGAGGGTACGAGCAGTACTTC.

The chain links TRBV7-2 to TRBJ1-5, with TRBD1 identical over 7 bases. CDR1 is SGHTA, CDR2 FQGNSA, per germline. The V and J ends lost 5 bases and 2 bases, in that order; junction bases with no gene match: 12. CDR3 length: 17 residues. The CDR3 nucleotides read TGTGCCAGCAGCCCCCCCGGTGCAGGGGGTGGCAATCAGCCCCAGCATTTT. Its translation is CASSPPGAGGGNQPQHF.

This rearrangement joins TRBV19 to TRBJ2-5; maybe TRBD1 (5 bases). The CDR3 runs 14 residues. The V gene lost 4 bases and the J gene lost 5 bases, with 14 bases spanning the gap. The germline V gene has CDR1 LNHDA and CDR2 SQIVND (reference sequence). Here the CDR3 reads CASSTSGAQETQYF. The CDR3 nucleotides read TGTGCCAGTAGTACCAGTGGGGCCCAGGAGACCCAGTACTTC.

The chain uses TRBV5-1 and TRBJ1-2, with a weak D call TRBD1 (5 bases). V gave up 4 bases and J gave up 5 bases, with 18 bases separating them. The germline CDR1 and CDR2 sequences are SGHRS and YFSETQ. This CDR3 is 15 amino acids long. The CDR3 loop is CASSLPDGAQYGYTF. The CDR3 bases are TGCGCCAGCAGCCTTCCGGACGGGGCGCAATATGGCTACACCTTC.

The CDR3 sequence: CASRAGTGIDGYTF. The CDR3 coding sequence is TGTGCCAGCAGGGCCGGGACAGGGATCGATGGCTACACCTTC. The chain carries TRBV5-4 and TRBJ1-2; 9 positions match TRBD1. V dropped 5 bases and J dropped 6; count of bases not matched to a gene: 8. Germline CDR1 reads SGHNT; CDR2 reads YYREEE (reference sequence). CDR3 length: 14 residues.

The chain links TRBV4-1 to TRBJ2-5; TRBD2 matches 9 bases. Germline loops: CDR1 MGHRA, CDR2 YSYEKL. The CDR3 covers 17 residues. V shed 1 base and J 1 base; nucleotides not matched to a gene: 7. The DNA of the CDR3 is TGCGCCAGCAGCCAAGTTCTGTCTAGCGGGGCCCAAGAGACCCAGTACTTC. It yields the protein CASSQVLSSGAQETQYF.

The CDR3 protein is CASSSFSGTGHGYTF. In DNA, the CDR3 is TGCGCCAGCAGCTCCTTCTCCGGGACAGGACATGGCTACACCTTC. The rearrangement links TRBV4-1 to TRBJ1-2; 8 nucleotides agree with TRBD1. Germline V CDR1 and CDR2: MGHRA, YSYEKL. The CDR3 extends over 15 amino acids. V lost 5 bases to trimming and J lost 6 bases; unmatched junction nucleotides: 11.

This chain connects TRBV30 to TRBJ2-5, with D perhaps matching TRBD2 (6 bases). V lost 0 bases and J lost 5, with 10 bases in between. The germline V gene has CDR1 GTSNPN and CDR2 SVGIG (reference sequence). The CDR3 spans 13 residues. The CDR3 protein is CAWSVIAVETQYF. The CDR3 DNA follows: TGTGCCTGGAGTGTAATAGCGGTGGAGACCCAGTACTTC.

This clone showed up just once. This sequence joins TRBV28 and TRBJ1-2, with D tentatively TRBD1 (5 bases). The CDR3 has 13 amino acids. Deletions cut 3 bases from V and 4 bases from J, with 9 bases between. CDR1 MDHEN and CDR2 SYDVKM come from the germline V gene. The CDR3 bases are TGTGCCAGCAGTTTGGAAGGGACCTATGGCTACACCTTC. Translation gives CASSLEGTYGYTF.

The V gene is TRBV7-3, the J gene TRBJ2-1; TRBD2 matches 13 bases. The CDR3 totals 16 residues. Germline CDR1 is SGHTA and CDR2 is FQGTGA. The ends lost 5 bases at V and 7 bases at J; junction bases unmatched: 8. This CDR3 reads CASSRVGLAGENEQFF. CDR3 nucleotide sequence: TGTGCCAGCAGCCGAGTCGGACTAGCGGGGGAGAATGAGCAGTTCTTC.

Remarks on this clone: The junction and the germline gene differ at one end; a read error may be behind it. The rearrangement uses TRBV7-3 and TRBJ1-1; D ambiguous. This CDR3 comprises 15 residues. CDR1 and CDR2 from the germline V gene are SGHTA and FQGTGA. For the CDR3, the DNA is TGTGCCAGCAGCGCCCTGGGTGGTGTGAACCCTGAAGCTTTCTTT. Translating it yields CASSALGGVNPEAFF. The complete variable domain, with remaining parts taken from reference TRBV7-3 and TRBJ1-1, reads GAGVSQTPSNKVTEKGKYVELRCDPISGHTALYWYRQSLGQGPEFLIYFQGTGAADDSGLPNDRFFAVRPEGSVSTLKIQRTERGDSAVYLCASSALGGVNPEAFFGQGTRLTVV.

The chain employs TRBV10-2 and TRBJ1-6; no definite D call. Germline CDR1 and CDR2: WSHSY and SAAADI. This CDR3 has 15 amino acids. Between the trimmed V and J ends, which lost 4 bases and 2 bases, there was a span of 9 bases. The CDR3, as DNA: TGCGCCAGCAGTGTGGCCATAACCTATAATTCACCCCTCCACTTT. It codes for CASSVAITYNSPLHF.

CDR3 DNA: TGTGCCTGGACGAACCGGGACAGGGTGGACGAGCAGTACTTC. Protein product: CAWTNRDRVDEQYF. The chain carries TRBV30 and TRBJ2-7; 9 bases line up with TRBD1. This CDR3 comprises 14 residues. Per germline, CDR1 GTSNPN and CDR2 SVGIG (reference sequence). V shed 4 bases and J 5 bases; nucleotides not matched to a gene: 9.

V usage is TRBV5-6 and J usage is TRBJ2-7; 7 bases are a match to TRBD1. This CDR3 contains 14 residues. The V segment lost 3 bases and the J segment 0 bases; nucleotides outside the gene matches: 3. CDR1 is SGHDT, CDR2 YYEEEE, per germline. Here the CDR3 reads CASSSGTASYEQYF. For the CDR3, the DNA is TGTGCCAGCAGCTCCGGGACAGCCTCCTACGAGCAGTACTTC.

The rearrangement uses TRBV2 and TRBJ1-4, with 7 bases identical to TRBD1. V was clipped by 5 bases and J by 2 bases; unmatched bases: 14. The germline V gene has CDR1 SNHLY and CDR2 FYNNEI. CDR3 length: 18 residues. CDR3: CASSRGQIVVGTNEKLFF. The CDR3 region has the DNA TGTGCCAGCAGTAGGGGACAGATAGTCGTGGGTACTAATGAAAAACTGTTTTTT.

The chain couples TRBV29-1 to TRBJ2-5, with 12 bases lining up with TRBD1. In germline, CDR1 is SQVTM, CDR2 ANQGSEA. CDR3 length: 15 amino acids. V gave up 6 bases and J gave up 2 bases; unmatched junction bases: 7. The CDR3 protein is CSVARDRGLQETQYF. The CDR3 DNA reads as TGCAGCGTGGCTCGGGACAGGGGGCTTCAAGAGACCCAGTACTTC.

This chain joins TRBV13 and TRBJ2-5, with 9 bases matching TRBD2. Germline-derived CDR1 and CDR2 are PRHDT and FYEKMQ (reference sequence). The J segment lost 5 bases and the V segment lost 6 bases, leaving 10 bases of the junction unmatched. This CDR3 contains 15 residues. The CDR3 nucleotides read TGTGCCAGCAGATCGGTGGATAGCGGGGGTGAGACCCAGTACTTC. This sequence encodes CASRSVDSGGETQYF.

The chain is built from TRBV6-4 and TRBJ1-1; D ambiguous. Germline V gene data show CDR1 as MRHNA and CDR2 as SNTAGT. V was pared by 1 base and J by 4 bases, with 10 bases between. The CDR3 totals 14 residues. The CDR3 sequence is CASSDYPGGTEAFF. The CDR3 region has the DNA TGTGCCAGCAGTGACTATCCGGGCGGCACTGAAGCTTTCTTT.

J is TRBJ1-2 and V is TRBV27; 8 positions agree with TRBD1. V was pared by 1 base and J by 2 bases, with 9 bases of the junction left unmatched. CDR1 MNHEY and CDR2 SMNVEV come from the germline V gene (reference sequence). This CDR3 region has 17 residues. As DNA, the CDR3 is TGTGCCAGCAGTTTATACGGTTCAACAGGGGGGAACTATGGCTACACCTTC. Encoded protein: CASSLYGSTGGNYGYTF.

This chain joins TRBV9 and TRBJ2-7; D ambiguous. V lost 0 bases to trimming and J lost 0 bases, with 7 bases between them. The germline V gene encodes CDR1 SGDLS and CDR2 YYNGEE. CDR3 length: 14 amino acids. CDR3 sequence: CASSVERFSYEQYF. DNA for the CDR3: TGTGCCAGCAGCGTAGAAAGGTTCTCCTACGAGCAGTACTTC.

The gene calls are TRBV6-5 and TRBJ1-4; D might be TRBD1 (5 bases). The CDR3 extends over 14 amino acids. V lost 0 bases to trimming and J lost 7 bases, with 9 bases between them. Per germline, CDR1 MNHEY and CDR2 SVGAGI. CDR3 residues: CASSYSGQSEKLFF. DNA for the CDR3: TGTGCCAGCAGTTACTCCGGACAAAGTGAAAAACTGTTTTTT.

This chain links TRBV2 with TRBJ1-1; D is undetermined. Trimming left V 7 bases short and J 4 bases short, with 13 bases between. The germline CDR1 and CDR2 sequences are SNHLY and FYNNEI. This CDR3 is 13 amino acids long. The DNA for the CDR3 is TGTGCCAGCACTTTCGGCCTGTTCACTGAAGCTTTCTTT. This translates into CASTFGLFTEAFF.

This clone was picked up a small number of times. V usage is TRBV7-3 and J usage is TRBJ2-1; 11 bases fit TRBD1. With 1 base clipped from V and 9 bases from J, the junction kept 8 bases outside the gene matches. The CDR3 extends over 16 amino acids. Germline lookup yields CDR1 SGHTA and CDR2 FQGTGA. The CDR3 sequence is CASSLNPGTGGGEQFF. The CDR3 DNA reads TGTGCCAGCAGCTTAAACCCAGGGACAGGGGGTGGTGAGCAGTTCTTC. Using reference TRBV7-3 and TRBJ2-1 for the parts outside the CDR3, the full variable domain is GAGVSQTPSNKVTEKGKYVELRCDPISGHTALYWYRQSLGQGPEFLIYFQGTGAADDSGLPNDRFFAVRPEGSVSTLKIQRTERGDSAVYLCASSLNPGTGGGEQFFGPGTRLTVL.

This rearrangement joins TRBV5-6 to TRBJ2-5; D unclear. V dropped 1 base and J dropped 2 bases, with 9 bases sitting between them. CDR1 SGHDT and CDR2 YYEEEE come from the germline V gene. CDR3 length equals 14 residues. The CDR3 coding sequence is TGTGCCAGCAGCTTGCAAGCGATACAAGAGACCCAGTACTTC. It codes for CASSLQAIQETQYF.

The V and J genes are TRBV7-9 and TRBJ2-7; D is ambiguous. The CDR3 contains 12 residues. Germline V gene sequence: CDR1 SEHNR, CDR2 FQNEAQ (reference sequence). Deletions cut 1 base from V and 6 bases from J, with 7 bases between. The CDR3 DNA follows: TGTGCCAGCAGCTTAGATGGGGTCGAGCAGTACTTC. Residues: CASSLDGVEQYF.

This clone was seen once. The chain is built from TRBV2 and TRBJ2-7; D gene uncertain. Germline lookup yields CDR1 SNHLY and CDR2 FYNNEI. This CDR3 has 14 amino acids. Trimming removed 4 bases at V and 0 bases at J, with 10 bases between. The CDR3 spells CASSVERSSYEQYF. In nucleotides, the CDR3 is TGTGCCAGCAGTGTGGAACGGAGCTCCTACGAGCAGTACTTC.

This chain links TRBV13 with TRBJ1-2, with a weak D call TRBD1 (5 bases). V lost 5 bases to trimming and J lost 5 bases, with 15 bases between them. The CDR3 runs 14 residues. Per germline, CDR1 PRHDT and CDR2 FYEKMQ (reference sequence). In DNA form, the CDR3 reads TGTGCCAGCAGCACCCGGACGGGGCGTTATGGCTACACCTTC. This codes for CASSTRTGRYGYTF.